One sample yielded the 24 T cell receptor beta chains listed below, sequenced in a study of T-cell reconstitution after alpha-beta-depleted transplantation in children. A TCRbeta library incorporating unique molecular identifiers was prepared. One entry per CDR3 protein results from TCRdb running MiXCR on the PCR reads. The sample holds more than 450,000 distinct CDR3 sequences, around 16% seen once. The starting material was PBMCs from the stem cell graft donor, obtained from the stem cell graft. Source of these receptors: a human donor who donated a stem cell graft to a child with acute lymphoblastic leukemia.

This clonotype occurred many times. The chain couples TRBV18 to TRBJ1-5, with D unclear. Germline values: CDR1 KGHSH, CDR2 LQKENI. Trimming shortened V by 6 bases and J by 3 bases, and 15 bases separated the two germline ends. The CDR3 is 15 residues long. CDR3 DNA: TGTGCCAGCTCCTCGGAGGCGGCAGACAATCAGCCCCAGCATTTT. As protein: CASSSEAADNQPQHF. Variable domain in full (rest from reference TRBV18 and TRBJ1-5): NAGVMQNPRHLVRRRGQEARLRCSPMKGHSHVYWYRQLPEEGLKFMVYLQKENIIDESGMPKERFSAEFPKEGPSILRIQQVVRGDSAAYFCASSSEAADNQPQHFGDGTRLSIL.

The V and J genes are TRBV5-1 and TRBJ2-2; D call uncertain. The CDR3 is 15 amino acids. From germline, CDR1 is SGHRS and CDR2 YFSETQ. With 7 bases removed from V and 6 bases from J, the gap between germline ends came to 19 bases. CDR3 sequence reads: CASYKQNQVPGELFF. The CDR3 bases are TGCGCCAGCTATAAACAGAATCAAGTACCCGGGGAGCTGTTTTTT.

The CDR3 coding sequence is TGCGCCAGCAGCCAAGACGGGACACAGGGAAACACCATATATTTT. Protein sequence: CASSQDGTQGNTIYF. The chain has TRBV4-1 and TRBJ1-3, with a possible D match to TRBD1 (6 bases). Germline V gene data show CDR1 as MGHRA and CDR2 as YSYEKL. This CDR3 is 15 amino acids long. V lost 0 bases and J lost 4, with 10 bases in between.

This sequence joins TRBV4-1 and TRBJ2-7, with 8 bases fitting TRBD1. The germline CDR1 and CDR2 sequences are MGHRA and YSYEKL. V lost 3 bases and J lost 4; bases outside the gene matches: 8. The CDR3 covers 15 residues. CDR3 in amino acids: CASSQDGQGLYEQYF. In DNA form, the CDR3 reads TGCGCCAGCAGCCAGGACGGACAGGGCCTATACGAGCAGTACTTC.

The rearrangement joins TRBV9 to TRBJ2-2; D gene unclear. Germline assignment: CDR1 SGDLS and CDR2 YYNGEE. This CDR3 has 15 amino acids. V was shortened by 0 bases and J by 1 base, with 7 bases between the two germline ends. CDR3 in amino acids: CASSVADGNTGELFF. The CDR3 nucleotides read TGTGCCAGCAGCGTAGCGGACGGGAACACCGGGGAGCTGTTTTTT.

This clonotype occurred a few times. This chain links TRBV20-1 with TRBJ2-7, with TRBD1 matching 9 bases. Germline CDR1 reads DFQATT; CDR2 reads SNEGSKA (reference sequence). The CDR3 totals 13 residues. The J segment lost 5 bases and the V segment lost 2 bases, leaving 4 bases of the junction unmatched. CDR3 protein: CSARTGGLNEQYF. In DNA, the CDR3 is TGCAGTGCTAGAACAGGGGGCCTAAACGAGCAGTACTTC.

This clonotype turned up a few times. The V gene is TRBV20-1, the J gene TRBJ2-1; 9 bases are shared with TRBD2. The V gene end was trimmed by 1 base and the J gene end by 4 bases; junction bases not matched to a gene: 5. The CDR3 length is 15 residues. Germline CDR1 DFQATT, CDR2 SNEGSKA (reference sequence). CDR3 nucleotide sequence: TGCAGTGCTAGAGGCCTAGCGGGGAATTACAATGAGCAGTTCTTC. Amino acid sequence: CSARGLAGNYNEQFF.

There are a few counts of this clonotype. V usage is TRBV27 and J usage is TRBJ2-4; 8 bases match TRBD2. The V gene end was trimmed by 4 bases and the J gene end by 7 bases; junction bases not matched to a gene: 9. This CDR3 contains 15 residues. The germline V gene encodes CDR1 MNHEY and CDR2 SMNVEV (reference sequence). CDR3 nucleotides: TGTGCCAGCAGTTCCATAGCGGGACCAAGGAACATTCAGTACTTC. Protein: CASSSIAGPRNIQYF.

This clonotype occurred a few times. V usage is TRBV5-1 and J usage is TRBJ2-1; D is ambiguous. The CDR3 totals 15 residues. The germline V gene encodes CDR1 SGHRS and CDR2 YFSETQ. V was shortened by 3 bases and J by 4 bases, with 14 bases between the two germline ends. The CDR3: CASSSSDGMYNEQFF. The CDR3 DNA is TGCGCCAGCAGCTCCTCTGATGGGATGTACAATGAGCAGTTCTTC.

The J gene is TRBJ1-4, the V gene TRBV2, with D hard to call. The V end was cut by 6 bases, the J end by 0 bases, with 11 bases between. This CDR3 comprises 15 residues. Germline CDR1 is SNHLY and CDR2 is FYNNEI. The CDR3 coding sequence is TGTGCCAGCAGGCGCCGAGAGTCAACTAATGAAAAACTGTTTTTT. Translated, it gives CASRRRESTNEKLFF.

This chain links TRBV20-1 with TRBJ2-7; D uncertain. Trimming left V 2 bases short and J 0 bases short, with 8 bases between. The CDR3 is 13 amino acids. CDR1 is DFQATT and CDR2 is SNEGSKA in the germline V gene (reference sequence). The chain's CDR3 is CSARHGSSYEQYF. The CDR3 region has the DNA TGCAGTGCTAGACACGGTAGCTCCTACGAGCAGTACTTC.

Only one count was recorded for this clonotype. The CDR3 loop is CASSVGDETQYF. The CDR3 nucleotides read TGTGCCAGCAGTGTAGGGGATGAGACCCAGTACTTC. V usage is TRBV2 and J usage is TRBJ2-5; TRBD1 is a possible D gene (5 bases). Looked up from germline, CDR1 is SNHLY and CDR2 is FYNNEI. Deletions cut 4 bases from V and 5 bases from J, with 8 bases between. The CDR3 totals 12 residues. The whole variable domain, remainder taken from reference TRBV2 and TRBJ2-5, is EPEVTQTPSHQVTQMGQEVILRCVPISNHLYFYWYRQILGQKVEFLVSFYNNEISEKSEIFDDQFSVERPDGSNFTLKIRSTKLEDSAMYFCASSVGDETQYFGPGTRLLVL.

Only a few counts were recorded for this clonotype. The chain uses TRBV5-1 and TRBJ2-7, with D perhaps matching TRBD1 (6 bases). Trimming pared 0 bases from V and 3 bases from J, leaving 13 bases between. Germline V gene lookup returns CDR1 SGHRS and CDR2 YFSETQ. The length of the CDR3 is 15 residues. CDR3 sequence (DNA): TGCGCCAGCAGCTTGGACAGGGAACTGGGCTACGAGCAGTACTTC. Its protein is CASSLDRELGYEQYF. Complete variable domain (other parts from reference TRBV5-1 and TRBJ2-7): KAGVTQTPRYLIKTRGQQVTLSCSPISGHRSVSWYQQTPGQGLQFLFEYFSETQRNKGNFPGRFSGRQFSNSRSEMNVSTLELGDSALYLCASSLDRELGYEQYFGPGTRLTVT.

The rearrangement uses TRBV6-1 and TRBJ2-1; the D is unclear. The CDR3 has 13 residues. Germline-derived CDR1 and CDR2 are MNHNS and SASEGT. Deletions cut 8 bases from V and 3 bases from J, with 11 bases between. CDR3 residues: CASVLGDYNEQFF. CDR3 in DNA: TGTGCCAGCGTCCTGGGCGACTACAATGAGCAGTTCTTC.

This clonotype appeared a single time. This rearrangement joins TRBV7-9 to TRBJ2-2, with TRBD2 identical over 11 bases. The V gene end was trimmed by 4 bases and the J gene end by 5 bases; junction bases not matched to a gene: 9. This CDR3 is 17 amino acids long. The germline gives CDR1 SEHNR, CDR2 FQNEAQ (reference sequence). CDR3 sequence: CASSWPGLAEETGELFF. For the CDR3, the DNA is TGTGCCAGCAGCTGGCCGGGACTAGCGGAGGAGACCGGGGAGCTGTTTTTT.

This clonotype turned up a few times. The chain recombines TRBV15 with TRBJ2-6, with D hard to call. The germline V gene has CDR1 LNHNV and CDR2 YYDKDF (reference sequence). Trimming removed 5 bases at V and 2 bases at J, with 10 bases between. The CDR3 runs 15 residues. The CDR3 nucleotides read TGTGCCACCAGCTACCCCTATACTGGGGCCAACGTCCTGACTTTC. Protein sequence: CATSYPYTGANVLTF.

This clonotype was counted a few times. This chain links TRBV5-5 with TRBJ1-5; TRBD1 matches at 7 bases. The CDR3 has 16 amino acids. Germline loops: CDR1 SGHKS, CDR2 YYEKEE (reference sequence). V was clipped by 4 bases and J by 5 bases; unmatched bases: 12. CDR3 sequence reads: CASSTTPGQPYQPQHF. CDR3 DNA: TGTGCCAGCAGCACTACTCCGGGACAGCCCTATCAGCCCCAGCATTTT.

V usage is TRBV7-3 and J usage is TRBJ2-2; D is unresolved. V was trimmed by 5 bases and J by 0 bases, leaving 10 bases between them. This CDR3 spans 15 amino acids. Germline CDR1 SGHTA, CDR2 FQGTGA. CDR3 nucleotide sequence: TGTGCCAGCAGCCCCACCCGACCGAACACCGGGGAGCTGTTTTTT. This gives the protein CASSPTRPNTGELFF.

This clonotype was counted between two and nine times. The chain couples TRBV20-1 to TRBJ2-7; D may be TRBD1 (5 bases). The CDR3 runs 12 residues. Germline CDR1 is DFQATT and CDR2 is SNEGSKA (reference sequence). Trimming stripped 6 bases from V and 3 bases from J, with 12 bases between. CDR3 nucleotide sequence: TGCAGTGCGTCCCAGGGAATCTACGAGCAGTACTTC. Residues: CSASQGIYEQYF.

This clonotype was counted a few times. The V and J genes are TRBV5-1 and TRBJ1-4; a weak D match, TRBD1 (6 bases). Germline lookup yields CDR1 SGHRS and CDR2 YFSETQ. This CDR3 is built from 17 residues. V was trimmed by 0 bases and J by 0 bases, leaving 12 bases between them. CDR3 loop: CASSLGQGPATNEKLFF. The CDR3 DNA follows: TGCGCCAGCAGCTTGGGGCAGGGGCCTGCAACTAATGAAAAACTGTTTTTT.

In this sample, this clonotype turned up a few times. The rearrangement uses TRBV6-1 and TRBJ2-1, with 10 bases lining up with TRBD2. J gave up 5 bases and V 8 bases, and 6 bases lay outside the gene matches. Germline values: CDR1 MNHNS, CDR2 SASEGT. This CDR3 is built from 14 residues. The DNA of the CDR3 is TGTGCCAGCGGGCTACTAGCGGGGAACAATGAGCAGTTCTTC. Its translation: CASGLLAGNNEQFF.

The rearrangement links TRBV5-1 to TRBJ2-7; TRBD1 agrees at 8 bases. CDR3 length: 15 residues. Per the germline V gene, CDR1 is SGHRS and CDR2 is YFSETQ. V shed 0 bases and J 4 bases; nucleotides not matched to a gene: 6. CDR3 in amino acids: CASSLAAGGVYEQYF. The CDR3 coding sequence is TGCGCCAGCAGCTTGGCCGCAGGGGGCGTTTACGAGCAGTACTTC. The full variable domain, its missing parts supplied by reference TRBV5-1 and TRBJ2-7, is KAGVTQTPRYLIKTRGQQVTLSCSPISGHRSVSWYQQTPGQGLQFLFEYFSETQRNKGNFPGRFSGRQFSNSRSEMNVSTLELGDSALYLCASSLAAGGVYEQYFGPGTRLTVT.

This sequence joins TRBV27 and TRBJ2-7; the D gene is possibly TRBD1 (6 bases). Trimming stripped 4 bases from V and 9 bases from J, with 16 bases between. The CDR3 loop spans 13 amino acids. CDR1 and CDR2 from the germline V gene are MNHEY and SMNVEV (reference sequence). The CDR3 sequence: CASSSGDGSRQYF. The CDR3, as DNA: TGTGCCAGCAGTTCAGGGGACGGCTCGAGGCAGTACTTC.

This clonotype was counted only a few times. The chain couples TRBV5-1 to TRBJ1-1; possibly TRBD1 for D (5 bases). The CDR3 has 12 residues. V was pared by 4 bases and J by 5 bases, with 9 bases between. Germline loops: CDR1 SGHRS, CDR2 YFSETQ. The CDR3 spells CASSPEGTEAFF. CDR3 nucleotides: TGCGCCAGCAGCCCGGAGGGGACTGAAGCTTTCTTT.